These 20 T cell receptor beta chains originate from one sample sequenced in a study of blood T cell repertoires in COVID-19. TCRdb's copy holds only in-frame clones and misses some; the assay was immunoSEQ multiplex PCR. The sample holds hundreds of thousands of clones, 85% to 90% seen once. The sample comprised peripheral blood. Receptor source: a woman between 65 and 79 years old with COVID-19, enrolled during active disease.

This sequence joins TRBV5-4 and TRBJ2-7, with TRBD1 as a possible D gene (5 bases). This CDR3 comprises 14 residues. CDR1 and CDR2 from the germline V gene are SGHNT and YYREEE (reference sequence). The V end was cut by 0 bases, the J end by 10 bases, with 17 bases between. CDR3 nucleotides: TGTGCCAGCAGCTTGGCCGTTTCAGGGCGGCGTCAGTACTTC. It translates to CASSLAVSGRRQYF.

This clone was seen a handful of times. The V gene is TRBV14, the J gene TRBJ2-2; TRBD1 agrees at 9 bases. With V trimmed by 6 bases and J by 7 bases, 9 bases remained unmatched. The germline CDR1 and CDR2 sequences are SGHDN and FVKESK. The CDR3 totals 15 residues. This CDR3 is CASSPRTGANGELFF. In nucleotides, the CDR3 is TGTGCCAGCAGTCCTAGGACAGGGGCCAACGGGGAGCTGTTTTTT.

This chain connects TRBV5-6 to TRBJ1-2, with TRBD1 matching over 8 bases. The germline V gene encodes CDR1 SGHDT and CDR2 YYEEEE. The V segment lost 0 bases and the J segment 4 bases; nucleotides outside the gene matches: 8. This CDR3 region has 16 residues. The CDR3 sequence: CASSLAQGALGYGYTF. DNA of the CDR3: TGTGCCAGCAGCTTGGCTCAGGGGGCGTTGGGCTATGGCTACACCTTC.

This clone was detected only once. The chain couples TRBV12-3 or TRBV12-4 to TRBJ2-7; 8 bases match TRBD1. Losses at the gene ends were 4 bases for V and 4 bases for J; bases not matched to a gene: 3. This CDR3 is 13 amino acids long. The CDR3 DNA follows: TGTGCCAGCAGTTCAGGGGGCAGGTACGAGCAGTACTTC. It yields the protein CASSSGGRYEQYF.

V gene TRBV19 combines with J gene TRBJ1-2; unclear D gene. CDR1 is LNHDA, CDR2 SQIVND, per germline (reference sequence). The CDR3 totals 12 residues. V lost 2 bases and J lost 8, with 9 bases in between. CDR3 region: CASSIPSGGYTF. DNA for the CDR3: TGTGCCAGTAGTATACCGTCGGGGGGCTACACCTTC.

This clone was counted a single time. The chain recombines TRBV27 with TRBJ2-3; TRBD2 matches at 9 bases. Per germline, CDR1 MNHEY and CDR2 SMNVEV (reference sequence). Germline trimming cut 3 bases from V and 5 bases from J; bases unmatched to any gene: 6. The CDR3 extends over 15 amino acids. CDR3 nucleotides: TGTGCCAGCAGTTTGGGACTAGCCCCAGAAGATACGCAGTATTTT. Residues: CASSLGLAPEDTQYF.

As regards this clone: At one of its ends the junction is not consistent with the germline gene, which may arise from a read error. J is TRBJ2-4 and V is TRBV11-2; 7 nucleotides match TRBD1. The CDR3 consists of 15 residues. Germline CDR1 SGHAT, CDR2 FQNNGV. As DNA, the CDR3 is TGTGCCAGCAGCTACGCCGGGACAGCCGAAAACATTCAGTACTTC. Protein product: CASSYAGTAENIQYF. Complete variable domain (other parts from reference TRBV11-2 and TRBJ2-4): EAGVAQSPRYKIIEKRQSVAFWCNPISGHATLYWYQQILGQGPKLLIQFQNNGVVDDSQLPKDRFSAERLKGVDSTLKIQPAKLEDSAVYLCASSYAGTAENIQYFGAGTRLSVL.

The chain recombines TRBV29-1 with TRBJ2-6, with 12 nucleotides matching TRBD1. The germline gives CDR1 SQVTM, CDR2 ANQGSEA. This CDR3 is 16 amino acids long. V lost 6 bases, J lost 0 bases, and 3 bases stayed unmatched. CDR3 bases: TGCAGCGTGGGGGACAGGGGGCTCTCTGGGGCCAACGTCCTGACTTTC. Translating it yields CSVGDRGLSGANVLTF.

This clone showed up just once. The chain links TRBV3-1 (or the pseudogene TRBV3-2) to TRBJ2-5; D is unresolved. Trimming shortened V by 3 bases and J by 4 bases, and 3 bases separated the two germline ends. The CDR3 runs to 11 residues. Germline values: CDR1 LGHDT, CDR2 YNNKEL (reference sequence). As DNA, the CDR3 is TGTGCCAGCAGCCAGCGAGAGACCCAGTACTTC. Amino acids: CASSQRETQYF.

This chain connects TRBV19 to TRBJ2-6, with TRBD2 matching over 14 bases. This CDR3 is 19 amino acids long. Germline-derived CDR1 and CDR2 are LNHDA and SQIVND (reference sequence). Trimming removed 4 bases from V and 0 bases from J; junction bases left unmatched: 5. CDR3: CASSRTSGGKGSGANVLTF. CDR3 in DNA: TGTGCCAGTAGTAGGACTAGCGGGGGGAAAGGCTCTGGGGCCAACGTCCTGACTTTC.

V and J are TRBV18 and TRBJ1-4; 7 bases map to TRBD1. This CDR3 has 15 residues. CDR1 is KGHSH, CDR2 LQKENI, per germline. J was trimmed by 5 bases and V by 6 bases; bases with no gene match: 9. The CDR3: CASSATGTANEKLFF. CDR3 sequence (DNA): TGTGCCAGCTCGGCGACCGGGACAGCCAATGAAAAACTGTTTTTT.

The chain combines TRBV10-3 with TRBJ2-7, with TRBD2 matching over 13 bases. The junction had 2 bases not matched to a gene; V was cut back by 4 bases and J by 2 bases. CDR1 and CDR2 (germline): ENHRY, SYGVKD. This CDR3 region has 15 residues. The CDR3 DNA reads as TGTGCCATCAGTGGGGGGACTAGCGGGACCTACGAGCAGTACTTC. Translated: CAISGGTSGTYEQYF.

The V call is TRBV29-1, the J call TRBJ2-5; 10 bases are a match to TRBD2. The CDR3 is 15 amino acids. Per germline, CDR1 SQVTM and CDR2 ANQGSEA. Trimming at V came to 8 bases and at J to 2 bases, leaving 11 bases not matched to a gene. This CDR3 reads CSSSGSGGVQETQYF. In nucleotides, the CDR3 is TGCAGCTCTTCCGGCAGCGGGGGGGTACAAGAGACCCAGTACTTC.

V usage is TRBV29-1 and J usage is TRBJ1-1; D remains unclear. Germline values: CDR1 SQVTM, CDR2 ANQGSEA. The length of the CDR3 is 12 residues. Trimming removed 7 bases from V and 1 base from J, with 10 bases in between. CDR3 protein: CSAEEGNTEAFF. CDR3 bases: TGCAGCGCCGAGGAGGGGAACACTGAAGCTTTCTTT.

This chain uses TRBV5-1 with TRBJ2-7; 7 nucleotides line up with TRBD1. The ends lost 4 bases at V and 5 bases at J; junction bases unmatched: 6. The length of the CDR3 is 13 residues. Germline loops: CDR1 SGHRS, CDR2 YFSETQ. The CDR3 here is CASSPTGTNEQYF. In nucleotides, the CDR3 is TGCGCCAGCAGCCCGACAGGGACGAACGAGCAGTACTTC.

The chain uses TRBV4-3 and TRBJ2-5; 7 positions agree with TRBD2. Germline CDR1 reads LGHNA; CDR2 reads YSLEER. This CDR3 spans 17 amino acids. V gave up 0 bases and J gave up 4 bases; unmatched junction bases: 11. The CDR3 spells CASSQDESGGDGETQYF. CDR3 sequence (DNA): TGCGCCAGCAGCCAAGATGAGTCGGGGGGAGATGGAGAGACCCAGTACTTC.

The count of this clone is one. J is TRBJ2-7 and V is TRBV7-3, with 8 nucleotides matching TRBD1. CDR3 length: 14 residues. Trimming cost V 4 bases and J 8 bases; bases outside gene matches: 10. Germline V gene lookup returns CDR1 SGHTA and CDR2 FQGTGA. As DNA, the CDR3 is TGTGCCAGCAGCTCCATACAGGGGGGCGGCAAGCAGTACTTC. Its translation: CASSSIQGGGKQYF.

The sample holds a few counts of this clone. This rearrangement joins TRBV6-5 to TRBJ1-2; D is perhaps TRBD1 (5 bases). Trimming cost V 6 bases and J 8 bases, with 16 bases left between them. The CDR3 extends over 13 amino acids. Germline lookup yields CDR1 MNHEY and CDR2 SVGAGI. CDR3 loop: CASSRDSLGGYTF. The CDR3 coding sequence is TGTGCCAGCAGCCGGGACTCTCTAGGAGGCTACACCTTC.

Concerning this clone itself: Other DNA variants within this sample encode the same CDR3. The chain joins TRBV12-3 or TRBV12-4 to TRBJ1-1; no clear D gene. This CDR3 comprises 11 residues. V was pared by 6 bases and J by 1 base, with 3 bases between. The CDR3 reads CASSQNTEAFF. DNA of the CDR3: TGTGCCAGCAGCCAGAACACTGAAGCTTTCTTT.

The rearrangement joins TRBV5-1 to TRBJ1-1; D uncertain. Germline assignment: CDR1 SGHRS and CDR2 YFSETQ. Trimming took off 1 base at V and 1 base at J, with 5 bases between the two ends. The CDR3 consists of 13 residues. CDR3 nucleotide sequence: TGCGCCAGCAGCTTGTACAAGAACACTGAAGCTTTCTTT. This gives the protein CASSLYKNTEAFF.